This TCR beta chain was recovered during a study of shared T cell receptors in the human thymus. TCRdb's copy holds only in-frame clones and misses some; the assay was immunoSEQ multiplex PCR. The top ten clones hold roughly 0.0089% of a sample with more than 550,000 clones, around 87% of them seen once. The germline CDR1 and CDR2 sequences are MNHEY and SMNVEV (reference sequence). Trimming removed 5 bases from V and 1 base from J, with 12 bases in between. The CDR3 extends over 15 amino acids. These data were also reused for a study on human thymus T cells. That report adds: Corrective heart surgery yielded the resections from which the thymus tissue came.

The material sequenced was thymocytes. This clonotype was sampled from a boy younger than two with a congenital heart defect. The chain employs TRBV27 and TRBJ2-1; D is unclear. The CDR3 here is CASSPSRNSYNEQFF. CDR3 bases: TGTGCCAGCAGTCCTTCGAGGAATTCCTACAATGAGCAGTTCTTC.